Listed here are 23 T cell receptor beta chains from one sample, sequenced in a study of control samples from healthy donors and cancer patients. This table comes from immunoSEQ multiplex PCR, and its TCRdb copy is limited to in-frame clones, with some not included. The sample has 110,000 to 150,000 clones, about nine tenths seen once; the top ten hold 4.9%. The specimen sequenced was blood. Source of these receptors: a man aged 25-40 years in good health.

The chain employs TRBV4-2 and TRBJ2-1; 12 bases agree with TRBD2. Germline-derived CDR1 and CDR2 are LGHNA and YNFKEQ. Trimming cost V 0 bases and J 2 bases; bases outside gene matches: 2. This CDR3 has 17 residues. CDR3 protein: CASSQDLAGGTYNEQFF. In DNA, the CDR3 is TGTGCCAGCAGCCAAGATCTAGCGGGGGGGACCTACAATGAGCAGTTCTTC.

The CDR3 sequence: CASSSRGLGKLFF. The CDR3 DNA reads as TGTGCCAGCAGCTCCAGGGGTTTAGGAAAACTGTTTTTT. This rearrangement joins TRBV7-2 to TRBJ1-4; the D gene is possibly TRBD1 (6 bases). The CDR3 sequence is 13 residues long. V lost 4 bases and J lost 10, with 13 bases in between. Germline lookup yields CDR1 SGHTA and CDR2 FQGNSA.

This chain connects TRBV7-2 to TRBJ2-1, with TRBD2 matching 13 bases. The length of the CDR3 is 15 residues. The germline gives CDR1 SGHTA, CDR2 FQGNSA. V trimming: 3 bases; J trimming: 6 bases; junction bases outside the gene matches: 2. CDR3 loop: CASSFRLAGGNEQFF. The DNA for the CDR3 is TGTGCCAGCAGCTTCCGACTAGCGGGAGGCAATGAGCAGTTCTTC. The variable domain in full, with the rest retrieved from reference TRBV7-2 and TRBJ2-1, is GAGVSQSPSNKVTEKGKDVELRCDPISGHTALYWYRQSLGQGLEFLIYFQGNSAPDKSGLPSDRFSAERTGGSVSTLTIQRTQQEDSAVYLCASSFRLAGGNEQFFGPGTRLTVL.

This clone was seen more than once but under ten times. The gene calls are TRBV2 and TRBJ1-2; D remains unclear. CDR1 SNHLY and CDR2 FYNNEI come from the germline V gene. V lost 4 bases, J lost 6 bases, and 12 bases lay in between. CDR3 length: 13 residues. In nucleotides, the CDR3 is TGTGCCAGCAGTGCCGAGTATTGGAATGGCTACACCTTC. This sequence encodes CASSAEYWNGYTF.

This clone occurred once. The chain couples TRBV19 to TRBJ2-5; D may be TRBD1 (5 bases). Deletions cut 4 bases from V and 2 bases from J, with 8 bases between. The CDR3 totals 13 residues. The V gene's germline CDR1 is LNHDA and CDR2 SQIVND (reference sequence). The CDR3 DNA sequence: TGTGCCAGTAGTAGGCACAGGCAAGAGACCCAGTACTTC. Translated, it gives CASSRHRQETQYF.

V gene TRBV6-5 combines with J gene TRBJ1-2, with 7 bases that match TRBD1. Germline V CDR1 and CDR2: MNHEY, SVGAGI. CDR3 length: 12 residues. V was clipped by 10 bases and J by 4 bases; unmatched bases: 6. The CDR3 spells CATHTGVYGYTF. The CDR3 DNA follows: TGTGCCACCCACACAGGGGTCTATGGCTACACCTTC.

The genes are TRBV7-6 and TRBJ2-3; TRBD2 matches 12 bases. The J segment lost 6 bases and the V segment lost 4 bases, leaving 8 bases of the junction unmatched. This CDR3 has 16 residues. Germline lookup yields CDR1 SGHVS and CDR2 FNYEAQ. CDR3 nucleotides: TGTGCCAGCAGCTCTAGACTAGCGGGGGAAACGGATACGCAGTATTTT. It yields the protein CASSSRLAGETDTQYF.

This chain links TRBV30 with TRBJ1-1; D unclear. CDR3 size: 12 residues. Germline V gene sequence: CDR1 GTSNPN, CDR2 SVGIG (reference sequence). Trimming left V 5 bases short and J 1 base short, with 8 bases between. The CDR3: CAWGLRNTEAFF. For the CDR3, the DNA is TGTGCCTGGGGCCTCCGGAACACTGAAGCTTTCTTT.

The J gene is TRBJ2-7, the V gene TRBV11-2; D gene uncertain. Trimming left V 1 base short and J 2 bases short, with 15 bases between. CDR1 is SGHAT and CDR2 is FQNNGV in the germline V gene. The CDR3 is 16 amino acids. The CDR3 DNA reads TGTGCCAGCAGCTTAGTTGGTCAAAACAAAACCTACGAGCAGTACTTC. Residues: CASSLVGQNKTYEQYF.

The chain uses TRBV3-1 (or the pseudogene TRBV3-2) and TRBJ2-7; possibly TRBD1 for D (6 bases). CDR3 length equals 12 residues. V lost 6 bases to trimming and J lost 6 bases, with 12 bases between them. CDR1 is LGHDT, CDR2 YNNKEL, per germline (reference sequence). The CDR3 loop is CASSEQGGEQYF. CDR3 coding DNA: TGTGCCAGCAGTGAACAGGGTGGCGAGCAGTACTTC.

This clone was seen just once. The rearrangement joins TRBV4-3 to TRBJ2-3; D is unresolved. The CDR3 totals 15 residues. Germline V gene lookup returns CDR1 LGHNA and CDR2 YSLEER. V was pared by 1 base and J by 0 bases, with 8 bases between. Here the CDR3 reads CASSQAHSSTDTQYF. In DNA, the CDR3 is TGCGCCAGCAGCCAAGCGCACTCAAGCACAGATACGCAGTATTTT.

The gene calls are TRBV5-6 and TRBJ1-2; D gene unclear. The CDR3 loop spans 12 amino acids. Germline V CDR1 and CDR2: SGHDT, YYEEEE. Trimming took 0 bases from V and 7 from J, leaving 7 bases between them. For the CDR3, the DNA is TGTGCCAGCAGCTTGGATCAGCTTGGCTACACCTTC. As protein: CASSLDQLGYTF. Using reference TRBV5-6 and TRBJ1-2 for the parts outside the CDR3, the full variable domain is DAGVTQSPTHLIKTRGQQVTLRCSPKSGHDTVSWYQQALGQGPQFIFQYYEEEERQRGNFPDRFSGHQFPNYSSELNVNALLLGDSALYLCASSLDQLGYTFGSGTRLTVV.

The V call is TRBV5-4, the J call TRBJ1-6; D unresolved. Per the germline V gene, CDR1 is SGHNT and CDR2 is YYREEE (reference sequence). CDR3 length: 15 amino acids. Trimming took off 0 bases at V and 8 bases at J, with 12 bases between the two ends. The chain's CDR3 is CASSLDPVVDSPLHF. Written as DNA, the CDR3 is TGTGCCAGCAGCTTGGATCCGGTCGTTGATTCACCCCTCCACTTT.

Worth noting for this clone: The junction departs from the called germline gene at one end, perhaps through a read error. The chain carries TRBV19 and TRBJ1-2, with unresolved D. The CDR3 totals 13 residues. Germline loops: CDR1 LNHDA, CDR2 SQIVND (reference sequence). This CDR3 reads CASNILGASGYTF. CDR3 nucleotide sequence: TGTGCCAGTAATATACTGGGCGCTAGTGGCTACACCTTC.

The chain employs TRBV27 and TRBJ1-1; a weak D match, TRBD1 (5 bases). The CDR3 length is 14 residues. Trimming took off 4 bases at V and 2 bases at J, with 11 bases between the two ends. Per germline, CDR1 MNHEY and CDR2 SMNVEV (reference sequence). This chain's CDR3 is CASSYGGRNTEAFF. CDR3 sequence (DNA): TGTGCCAGCAGTTACGGGGGGAGAAACACTGAAGCTTTCTTT.

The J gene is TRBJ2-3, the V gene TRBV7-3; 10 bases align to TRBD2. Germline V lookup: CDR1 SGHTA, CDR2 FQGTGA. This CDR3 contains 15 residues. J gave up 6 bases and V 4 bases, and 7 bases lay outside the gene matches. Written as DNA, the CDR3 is TGTGCCAGCAGCTCCCTAGCGGGAGCAACCGATACGCAGTATTTT. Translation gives CASSSLAGATDTQYF.

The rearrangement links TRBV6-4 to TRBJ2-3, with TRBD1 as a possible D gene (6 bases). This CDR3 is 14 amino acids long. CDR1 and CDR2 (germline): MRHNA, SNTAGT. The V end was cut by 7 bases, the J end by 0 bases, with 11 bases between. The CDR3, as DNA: TGTGCCAGCAAACAGGGCCCTAGCACAGATACGCAGTATTTT. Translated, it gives CASKQGPSTDTQYF.

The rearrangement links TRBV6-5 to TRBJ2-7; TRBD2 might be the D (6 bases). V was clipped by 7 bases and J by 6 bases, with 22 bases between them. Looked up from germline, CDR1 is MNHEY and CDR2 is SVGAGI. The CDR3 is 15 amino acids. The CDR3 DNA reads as TGTGCCAGCAACCCCCCGGGAGCCGGAAGGGGCGAGCAGTACTTC. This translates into CASNPPGAGRGEQYF.

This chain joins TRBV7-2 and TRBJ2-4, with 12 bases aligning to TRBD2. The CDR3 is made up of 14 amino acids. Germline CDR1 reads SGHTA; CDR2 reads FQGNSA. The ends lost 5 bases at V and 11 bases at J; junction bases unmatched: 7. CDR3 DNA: TGTGCCAGCAGCACCCGACTAGCGGGGGAACTTCAGTACTTC. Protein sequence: CASSTRLAGELQYF.

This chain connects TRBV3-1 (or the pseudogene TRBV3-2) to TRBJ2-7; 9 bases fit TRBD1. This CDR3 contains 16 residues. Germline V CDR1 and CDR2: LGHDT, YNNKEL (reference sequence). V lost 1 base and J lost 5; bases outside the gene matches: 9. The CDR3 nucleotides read TGTGCCAGCAGCCAAGGACCGGGACAGGGAGGGGACGAGCAGTACTTC. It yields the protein CASSQGPGQGGDEQYF.

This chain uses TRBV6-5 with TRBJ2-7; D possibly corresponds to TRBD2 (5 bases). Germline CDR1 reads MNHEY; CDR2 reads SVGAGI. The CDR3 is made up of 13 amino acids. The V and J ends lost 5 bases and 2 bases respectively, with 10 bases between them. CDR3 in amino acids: CASSKDGTYEQYF. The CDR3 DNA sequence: TGTGCCAGCAGTAAGGACGGGACCTACGAGCAGTACTTC.

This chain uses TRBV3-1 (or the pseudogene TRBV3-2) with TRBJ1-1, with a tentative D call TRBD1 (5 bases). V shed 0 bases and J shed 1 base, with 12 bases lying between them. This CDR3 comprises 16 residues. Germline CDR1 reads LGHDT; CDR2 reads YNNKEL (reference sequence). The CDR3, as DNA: TGTGCCAGCAGCCAAGAGGAGGGGAAGGCGAACACTGAAGCTTTCTTT. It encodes CASSQEEGKANTEAFF.

Here the CDR3 DNA reads TGTGCCAGCAGTTTTTTGGCGGGAGGGATAACGACCGATTCCGAAGATACGCAGTATTTT. Translated: CASSFLAGGITTDSEDTQYF. The V gene is TRBV27, the J gene TRBJ2-3, with 9 bases lining up with TRBD2. This CDR3 region has 20 residues. Germline trimming cut 3 bases from V and 5 bases from J; bases unmatched to any gene: 21. Germline V gene data show CDR1 as MNHEY and CDR2 as SMNVEV (reference sequence).